This T cell receptor beta chain stems from a study of T cells in tuberculosis (dated by TCRdb to the late 2010s). General notes on the study: In the study, CD1B tetramers and high-throughput TCR immunosequencing were combined to characterize T cells specific for the mycobacterial lipid antigen glucose monomycolate (GMM). With ten people per group, a South African clinical cohort compared IGRA-negative adolescents, IGRA-positive adolescents with latent tuberculosis, and adults with active tuberculosis. What the authors observed across the whole study: Shorter CDR3-alpha lengths in active tuberculosis patients partly drove the smaller NN-distances, and the TCR-beta difference was not statistically significant. Compared with IGRA-negative controls, TCR-alpha repertoires from active tuberculosis had smaller mean NN-distances to GMM-specific TCRs, which suggests that these TCRs underwent clonal expansion. Which clinical samples got chosen depended on the availability of cryopreserved specimens, and the active tuberculosis cases were adults, whereas the controls were adolescents. A classifier using the diverse GMM-specific repertoire reached approximately 90% accuracy (AUROC 0.85 to 0.9), compared with 60% to 75% accuracy using GEM motif frequencies.

Concerning this clone: The antigen it recognizes is unknown. No base quality values were provided; no much bigger clone lies one nucleotide off.

V is clipped by 2 bases and J by 3 bases, and the sequence between their germline boundaries is 16 bases long. From a lookup of the germline V gene (reference sequence), CDR1 and CDR2 are GTSNPN and SVGIG. The CDR3 sequence holds 16 residues, the cysteine and phenylalanine included. Only the CDR3 part of the read is kept: 48 bases, read in frame from the first base. At study entry, a tuberculin skin test and the QuantiFERON-TB GOLD In-Tube IGRA were used to screen adolescents for latent tuberculosis infection. Immunosequencing of unsorted cryopreserved PBMC covered, on average, about 99,000 T cells per clinical donor. Eleven high schools in the Worcester region of the Western Cape, South Africa, served as enrollment sites for adolescents aged 12 to 18 years. Ten or so M. tuberculosis-infected adolescents and about 10 uninfected adolescents were selected, with the two groups matched for age and sex. For the adolescents, PBMC were isolated by density centrifugation from freshly drawn heparinized blood and then cryopreserved.

TCR libraries were generated with the immunoSEQ multiplex PCR assay, using TCR-beta and/or TCR-alpha/delta assays for each sample. The Illumina high-throughput platform was used to sequence the amplified TCR libraries. From the authors' description of their analysis: Clustering and dimensionality reduction relied on pairwise TCRdist distances among GMM-specific receptors from T cells that were either sorted ex vivo or expanded in vitro. The score assigned to each clinical repertoire was mean NN-distance, meaning the average TCRdist to the nearest 10% of tetramer-positive reference sequences. GEM TCR motif frequency was computed as the fraction of unique TCRs matching known GEM sequences by V/J usage and CDR3 length. Active tuberculosis was classified by linear discriminant analysis with leave-one-out cross-validation, implemented in scikit-learn. This is the immuneACCESS table as TCRdb keeps it, with only in-frame sequences that have V and J called. A part of the clones is gone; compared with another copy, unresolved V genes explain less than half, and the rest is unexplained. The D gene and trimming were derived from the DNA, and the V and J assignments and clone size from that table. This sample gives 35,000 to 45,000 clones in total; around 94% of them show up just once. The ten most abundant clones make up under 2% of the sample.

Sequenced sample: PBMCs. The receptor comes from a donor aged 10-29 years with latent tuberculosis or without tuberculosis infection. Some clones in this sample may be carry-over from other donors' samples. The sequence is built from TRBV30 and TRBJ1-4; tentative D gene TRBD1, with 5 bases matching. The CDR3 loop reads CAWSIRPGESNEKLFF. The DNA sequence is given as TGTGCCTGGAGTATACGTCCGGGGGAGTCTAATGAAAAACTGTTTTTT. The CDR3, completed at both ends by the reference TRBV30 and TRBJ1-4 genes, gives the full variable domain SQTIHQWPATLVQPVGSPLSLECTVEGTSNPNLYWYRQAAGRGLQLLFYSVGIGQISSEVPQNLSASRPQDRQFILSSKKLLLSDSGFYLCAWSIRPGESNEKLFFGSGTQLSVL.